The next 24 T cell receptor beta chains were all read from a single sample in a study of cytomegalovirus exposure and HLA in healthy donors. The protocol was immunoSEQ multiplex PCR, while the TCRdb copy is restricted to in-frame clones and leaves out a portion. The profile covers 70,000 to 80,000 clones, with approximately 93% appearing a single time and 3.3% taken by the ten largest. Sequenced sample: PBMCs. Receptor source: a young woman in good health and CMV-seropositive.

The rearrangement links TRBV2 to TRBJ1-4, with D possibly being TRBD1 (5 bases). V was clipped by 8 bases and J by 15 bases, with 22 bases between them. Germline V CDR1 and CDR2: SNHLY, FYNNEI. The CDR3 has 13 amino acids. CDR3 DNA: TGTGCCAGCGCAAGGGAACAGGACACGGGCATGTTTTTT. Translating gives CASAREQDTGMFF.

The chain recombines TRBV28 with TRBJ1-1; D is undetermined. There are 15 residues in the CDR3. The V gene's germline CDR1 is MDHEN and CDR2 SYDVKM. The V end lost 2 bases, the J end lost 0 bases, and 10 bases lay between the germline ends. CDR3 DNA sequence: TGTGCCAGCAGTTTACCGAGCCTTCTGAACACTGAAGCTTTCTTT. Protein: CASSLPSLLNTEAFF.

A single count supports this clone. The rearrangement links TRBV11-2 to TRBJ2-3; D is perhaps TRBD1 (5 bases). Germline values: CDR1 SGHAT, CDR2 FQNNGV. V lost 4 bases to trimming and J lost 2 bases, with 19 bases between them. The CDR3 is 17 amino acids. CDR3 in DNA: TGTGCCAGCAGCTGGAGCCGGACACCCAATTCCACAGATACGCAGTATTTT. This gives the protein CASSWSRTPNSTDTQYF.

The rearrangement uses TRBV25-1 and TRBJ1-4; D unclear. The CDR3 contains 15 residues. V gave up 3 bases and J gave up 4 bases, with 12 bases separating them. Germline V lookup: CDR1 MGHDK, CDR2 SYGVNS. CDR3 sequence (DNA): TGTGCCAGCAGTGACGCCAGAGGGCTTAATGAAAAACTGTTTTTT. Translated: CASSDARGLNEKLFF.

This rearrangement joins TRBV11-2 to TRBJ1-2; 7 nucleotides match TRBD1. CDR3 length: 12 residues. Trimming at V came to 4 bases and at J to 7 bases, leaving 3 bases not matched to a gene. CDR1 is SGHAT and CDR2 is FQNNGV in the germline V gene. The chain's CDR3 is CASSSQGVGYTF. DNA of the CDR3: TGTGCCAGCAGCTCTCAGGGGGTTGGCTACACCTTC.

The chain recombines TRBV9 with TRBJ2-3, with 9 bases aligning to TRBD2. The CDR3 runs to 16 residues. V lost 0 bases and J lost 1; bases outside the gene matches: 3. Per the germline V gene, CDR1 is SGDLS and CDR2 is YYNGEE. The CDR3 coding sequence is TGTGCCAGCAGCGTAGGGTTAGCGGGAGGCACAGATACGCAGTATTTT. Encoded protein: CASSVGLAGGTDTQYF.

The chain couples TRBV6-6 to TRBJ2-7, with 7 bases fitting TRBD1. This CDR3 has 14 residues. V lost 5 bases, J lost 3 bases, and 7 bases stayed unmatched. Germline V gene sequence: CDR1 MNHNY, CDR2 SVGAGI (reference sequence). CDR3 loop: CASSIRDRLYEQYF. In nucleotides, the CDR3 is TGTGCCAGCAGTATCCGGGACAGACTCTACGAGCAGTACTTC.

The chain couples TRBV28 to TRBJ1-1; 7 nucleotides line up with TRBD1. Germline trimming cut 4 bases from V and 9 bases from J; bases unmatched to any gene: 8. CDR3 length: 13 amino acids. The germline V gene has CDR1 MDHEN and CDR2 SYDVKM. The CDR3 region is CASSSTSTGKAFF. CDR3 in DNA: TGTGCCAGCAGTTCCACCTCGACAGGGAAAGCTTTCTTT. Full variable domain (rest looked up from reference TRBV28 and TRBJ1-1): DVKVTQSSRYLVKRTGEKVFLECVQDMDHENMFWYRQDPGLGLRLIYFSYDVKMKEKGDIPEGYSVSREKKERFSLILESASTNQTSMYLCASSSTSTGKAFFGQGTRLTVV.

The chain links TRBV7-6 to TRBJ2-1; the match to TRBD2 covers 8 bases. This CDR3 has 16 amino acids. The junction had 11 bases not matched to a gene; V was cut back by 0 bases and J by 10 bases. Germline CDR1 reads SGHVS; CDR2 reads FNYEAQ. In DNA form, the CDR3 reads TGTGCCAGCAGCTTAGCCTTAAGCGGGGGTCTGAGAGAGCAGTTCTTC. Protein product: CASSLALSGGLREQFF.

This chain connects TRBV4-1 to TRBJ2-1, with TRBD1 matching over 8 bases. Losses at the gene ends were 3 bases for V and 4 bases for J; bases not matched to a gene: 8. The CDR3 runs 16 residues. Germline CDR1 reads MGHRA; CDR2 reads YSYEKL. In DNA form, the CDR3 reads TGCGCCAGCAGCCAGAGACAGGGGCGCGGTTACAATGAGCAGTTCTTC. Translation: CASSQRQGRGYNEQFF.

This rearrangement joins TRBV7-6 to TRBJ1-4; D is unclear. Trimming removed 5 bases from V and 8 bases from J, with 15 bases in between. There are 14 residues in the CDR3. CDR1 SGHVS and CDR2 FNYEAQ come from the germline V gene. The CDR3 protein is CASSPTFRQEKLFF. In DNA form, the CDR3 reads TGTGCCAGCAGCCCGACTTTCCGCCAGGAAAAACTGTTTTTT.

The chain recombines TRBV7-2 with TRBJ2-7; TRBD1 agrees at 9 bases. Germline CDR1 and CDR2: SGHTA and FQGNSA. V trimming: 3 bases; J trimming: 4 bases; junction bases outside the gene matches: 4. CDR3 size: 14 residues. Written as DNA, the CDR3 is TGTGCCAGCAGCTTTACAGGGGGCATTTACGAGCAGTACTTC. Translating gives CASSFTGGIYEQYF.

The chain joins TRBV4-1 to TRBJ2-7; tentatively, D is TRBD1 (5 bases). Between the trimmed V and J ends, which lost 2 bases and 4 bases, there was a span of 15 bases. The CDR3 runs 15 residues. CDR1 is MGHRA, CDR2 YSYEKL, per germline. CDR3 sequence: CASSQIRSGFYEQYF. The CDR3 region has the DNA TGCGCCAGCAGCCAAATACGGTCAGGGTTTTACGAGCAGTACTTC.

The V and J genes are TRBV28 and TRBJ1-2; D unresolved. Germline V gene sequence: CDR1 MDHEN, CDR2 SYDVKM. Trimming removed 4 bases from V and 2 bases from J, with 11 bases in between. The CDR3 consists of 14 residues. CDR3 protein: CASSSSPLNYGYTF. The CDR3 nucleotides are TGTGCCAGCAGTTCCTCCCCTCTGAACTATGGCTACACCTTC.

The CDR3 DNA reads as TGCGCCAGCAGCCAGGAACAAGGGTCGGCGGGCACCGGGGAGCTGTTTTTT. It specifies CASSQEQGSAGTGELFF. This rearrangement joins TRBV4-3 to TRBJ2-2; D may be TRBD2 (5 bases). Germline lookup yields CDR1 LGHNA and CDR2 YSLEER. This CDR3 contains 17 residues. The ends were cut back, 3 bases at V and 4 bases at J, with 18 bases in the middle.

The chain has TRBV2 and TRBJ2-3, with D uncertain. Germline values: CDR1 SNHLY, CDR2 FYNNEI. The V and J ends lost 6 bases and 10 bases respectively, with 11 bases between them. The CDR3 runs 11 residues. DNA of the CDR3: TGTGCCAGCAGGACTTCTAAAGCGCAGTATTTT. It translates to CASRTSKAQYF.

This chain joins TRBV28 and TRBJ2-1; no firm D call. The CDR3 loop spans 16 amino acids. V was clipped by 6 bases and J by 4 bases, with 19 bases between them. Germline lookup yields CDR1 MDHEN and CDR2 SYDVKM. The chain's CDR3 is CASRPDRRWAYNEQFF. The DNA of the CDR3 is TGTGCCAGCAGACCAGACCGCAGGTGGGCATACAATGAGCAGTTCTTC.

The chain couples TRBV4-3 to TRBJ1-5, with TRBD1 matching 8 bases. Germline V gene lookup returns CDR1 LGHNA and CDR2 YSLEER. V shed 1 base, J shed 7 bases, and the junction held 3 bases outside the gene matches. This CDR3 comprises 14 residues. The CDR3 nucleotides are TGCGCCAGCAGCCAAGTTGCAGGGGGCCAGCCCCAGCATTTT. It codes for CASSQVAGGQPQHF.

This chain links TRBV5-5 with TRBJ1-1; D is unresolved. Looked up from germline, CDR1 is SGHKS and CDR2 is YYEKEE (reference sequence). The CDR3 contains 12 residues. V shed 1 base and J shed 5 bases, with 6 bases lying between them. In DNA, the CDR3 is TGTGCCAGCAGCTTGTCAGATACTGAAGCTTTCTTT. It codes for CASSLSDTEAFF.

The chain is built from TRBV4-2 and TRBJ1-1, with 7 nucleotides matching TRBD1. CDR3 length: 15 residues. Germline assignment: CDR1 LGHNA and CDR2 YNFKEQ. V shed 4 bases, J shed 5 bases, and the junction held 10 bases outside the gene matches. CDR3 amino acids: CASSPGQALETEAFF. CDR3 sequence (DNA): TGTGCCAGCAGCCCCGGACAGGCCCTTGAAACTGAAGCTTTCTTT.

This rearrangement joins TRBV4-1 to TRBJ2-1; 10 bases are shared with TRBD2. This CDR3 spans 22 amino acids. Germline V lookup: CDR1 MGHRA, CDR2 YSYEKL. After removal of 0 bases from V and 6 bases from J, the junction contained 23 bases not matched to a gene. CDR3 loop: CASSQDLILRASGRNYGNEQFF. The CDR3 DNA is TGCGCCAGCAGCCAAGATCTCATATTACGGGCTAGCGGGAGAAATTATGGCAATGAGCAGTTCTTC.

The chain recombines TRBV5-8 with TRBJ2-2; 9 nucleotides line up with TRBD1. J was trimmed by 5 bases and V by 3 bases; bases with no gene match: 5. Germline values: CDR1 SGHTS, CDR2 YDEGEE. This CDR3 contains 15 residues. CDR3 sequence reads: CASSSTGGITGELFF. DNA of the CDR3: TGTGCCAGCAGCTCGACAGGGGGTATAACCGGGGAGCTGTTTTTT.

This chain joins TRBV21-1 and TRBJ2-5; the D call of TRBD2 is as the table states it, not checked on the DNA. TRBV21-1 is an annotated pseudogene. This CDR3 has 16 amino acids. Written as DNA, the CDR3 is TGTGCCAGCAGCAAAGAAGGACCGGGGGGGCGAGAGACCCAGTACTTC. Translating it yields CASSKEGPGGRETQYF.

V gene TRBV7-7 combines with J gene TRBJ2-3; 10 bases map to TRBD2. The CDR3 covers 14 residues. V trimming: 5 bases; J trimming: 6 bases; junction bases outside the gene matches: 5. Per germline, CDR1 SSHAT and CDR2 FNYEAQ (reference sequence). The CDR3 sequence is CASSRQAGGDTQYF. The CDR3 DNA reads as TGTGCCAGCAGCCGACAAGCGGGAGGGGATACGCAGTATTTT.